These 5 T cell receptor beta chains originate from one sample sequenced in a study of cytomegalovirus exposure and HLA in healthy donors. In the PCR, 60 Vbeta and 13 Jbeta primers were used. Repertoires were generated with immunoSEQ multiplex PCR, while TCRdb's copy carries only in-frame clones and drops some. The repertoire holds about 200,000 clones, with approximately 80% as singletons. The sequencing sample was made of PBMCs. All receptors come from a boy aged 2-9 years in good health and CMV-seronegative.

There are a few counts of this clone. The rearrangement joins TRBV25-1 to TRBJ1-1; 12 bases fit TRBD1. The CDR3 has 16 residues. J lost 7 bases, V lost 6 bases, and 12 bases had no gene match. Germline-derived CDR1 and CDR2 are MGHDK and SYGVNS. CDR3 DNA sequence: TGTGCCAGCAGCCCAACCCCGGGACAGGGGGCGATTGAAGCTTTCTTT. This translates into CASSPTPGQGAIEAFF.

The chain links TRBV5-6 to TRBJ2-2; D is perhaps TRBD1 (6 bases). The V end lost 5 bases, the J end lost 1 base, and 12 bases lay between the germline ends. The germline CDR1 and CDR2 sequences are SGHDT and YYEEEE. This CDR3 is built from 15 residues. The DNA for the CDR3 is TGTGCCAGCAGGGTAGAGGGACAGAACACCGGGGAGCTGTTTTTT. It codes for CASRVEGQNTGELFF.

The chain couples TRBV11-2 to TRBJ2-1, with 10 positions matching TRBD2. Germline V CDR1 and CDR2: SGHAT, FQNNGV. The ends lost 2 bases at V and 4 bases at J; junction bases unmatched: 8. This CDR3 has 17 amino acids. As DNA, the CDR3 is TGTGCCAGCAGCTTATTCCCGGGACTAGCGATGTACAATGAGCAGTTCTTC. Translating it yields CASSLFPGLAMYNEQFF. The full variable domain, its missing parts supplied by reference TRBV11-2 and TRBJ2-1, is EAGVAQSPRYKIIEKRQSVAFWCNPISGHATLYWYQQILGQGPKLLIQFQNNGVVDDSQLPKDRFSAERLKGVDSTLKIQPAKLEDSAVYLCASSLFPGLAMYNEQFFGPGTRLTVL.

The V gene is TRBV30, the J gene TRBJ2-1; 7 bases agree with TRBD2. Germline CDR1 GTSNPN, CDR2 SVGIG (reference sequence). V gave up 0 bases and J gave up 2 bases; unmatched junction bases: 7. The CDR3 totals 16 residues. The chain's CDR3 is CAWSVMRLATYNEQFF. The CDR3 DNA reads as TGTGCCTGGAGTGTAATGCGACTAGCAACCTACAATGAGCAGTTCTTC. The full variable domain, its missing parts supplied by reference TRBV30 and TRBJ2-1, is SQTIHQWPATLVQPVGSPLSLECTVEGTSNPNLYWYRQAAGRGLQLLFYSVGIGQISSEVPQNLSASRPQDRQFILSSKKLLLSDSGFYLCAWSVMRLATYNEQFFGPGTRLTVL.

The chain joins TRBV29-1 to TRBJ2-7, with D perhaps TRBD2 (7 bases). This CDR3 has 14 amino acids. V lost 4 bases and J 4 bases, leaving 17 bases between the germline ends. Germline V gene data show CDR1 as SQVTM and CDR2 as ANQGSEA. The CDR3 loop reads CSVAPRGATYEQYF. Here the CDR3 DNA reads TGCAGCGTTGCCCCCCGGGGGGCTACTTACGAGCAGTACTTC.